This T cell receptor beta chain was sequenced in a study of blood T cells in healthy people across ages. A second roughly 6 to 12 cycle PCR used barcoded and J-beta primers. TCRdb re-called the 5' RACE reads with MiXCR, one entry per CDR3 protein. The data contain more than 650,000 distinct CDR3 sequences, 22% of them singletons. Germline assignment: CDR1 MNHNY and CDR2 SVGAGI (reference sequence). The CDR3 runs 14 residues. Trimming removed 5 bases at V and 6 bases at J, with 16 bases between. Total RNA, at least 6 micrograms per sample, came from PBMCs. The chain links TRBV6-6 to TRBJ1-1, with unresolved D. What was sequenced was blood. The source of this sequence is a man in his 70s in good health. The CDR3, as DNA: TGTGCCAGCAGTCCCCGTTCGGTGGGGTCTGAAGCTTTCTTT. This codes for CASSPRSVGSEAFF.